This T cell receptor beta chain emerged from a study of blood T cell repertoires in COVID-19. The trim removed 2 bases at V and 1 base at J, leaving 4 bases unmatched. The CDR3 runs 16 residues. Germline assignment: CDR1 SGHTA and CDR2 FQGTGA. Under the authors' procedure: Using reference gene primer amplification, nucleated cell counts were estimated. TCRdb keeps only in-frame clones here, not all; method: immunoSEQ multiplex PCR. V and J calls and clone size are as listed in that table; D and trimming were resolved from the DNA. The sample records approximately 390,000 clones, more than 70% being singletons.

The receptor comes from a woman aged 55-75 years with COVID-19, enrolled during active disease. The chain uses TRBV7-3 and TRBJ1-1; 10 positions match TRBD1. The specimen was peripheral blood. CDR3 in amino acids: CASSLDRGQGNTEAFF. Written as DNA, the CDR3 is TGTGCCAGCAGCTTAGACAGGGGGCAGGGGAACACTGAAGCTTTCTTT.